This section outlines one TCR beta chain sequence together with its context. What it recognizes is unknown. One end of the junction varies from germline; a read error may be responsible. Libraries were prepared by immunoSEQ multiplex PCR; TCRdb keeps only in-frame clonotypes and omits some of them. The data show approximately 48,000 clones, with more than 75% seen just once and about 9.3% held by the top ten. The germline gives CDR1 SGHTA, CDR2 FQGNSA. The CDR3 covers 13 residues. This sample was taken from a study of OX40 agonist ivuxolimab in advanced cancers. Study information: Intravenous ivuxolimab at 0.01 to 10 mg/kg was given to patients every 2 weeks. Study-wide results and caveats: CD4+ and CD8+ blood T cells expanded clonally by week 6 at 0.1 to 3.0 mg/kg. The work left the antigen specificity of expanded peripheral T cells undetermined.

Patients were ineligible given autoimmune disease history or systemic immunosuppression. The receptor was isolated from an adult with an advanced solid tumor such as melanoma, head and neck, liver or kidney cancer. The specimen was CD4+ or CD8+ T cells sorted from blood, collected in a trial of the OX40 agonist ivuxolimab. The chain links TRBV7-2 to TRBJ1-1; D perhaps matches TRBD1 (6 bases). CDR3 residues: CASTLGGALEAFF. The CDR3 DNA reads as TGTGCCAGCACCTTAGGGGGGGCGCTAGAAGCTTTCTTT.